The 15 T cell receptor beta chains presented below share a single source sample, sequenced in a study of OX40 agonist ivuxolimab in advanced cancers. Profiling relied on immunoSEQ multiplex PCR, and the TCRdb table lists in-frame clones only, not all of them. This sample has tens of thousands of clones, with 70% to 90% found just once. The sample here was CD4+ or CD8+ T cells sorted from blood, taken in a trial of the OX40 agonist ivuxolimab. These receptors originate from an adult with an advanced solid tumor such as melanoma, head and neck, liver or kidney cancer.

The chain has TRBV19 and TRBJ1-2; 7 bases match TRBD1. Germline lookup yields CDR1 LNHDA and CDR2 SQIVND (reference sequence). The CDR3 sequence is 14 residues long. After removal of 10 bases from V and 3 bases from J, the junction contained 11 bases not matched to a gene. This chain's CDR3 is CANSINRGDYGYTF. The DNA of the CDR3 is TGTGCCAATAGCATAAACAGGGGAGACTATGGCTACACCTTC.

In DNA, the CDR3 is TGTGCCTGGAGGTACCGGGTCCCTGCCTATAATTCACCCCTCCACTTT. Its protein is CAWRYRVPAYNSPLHF. The chain recombines TRBV30 with TRBJ1-6; the D is unclear. Germline V gene data show CDR1 as GTSNPN and CDR2 as SVGIG (reference sequence). The length of the CDR3 is 16 residues. With 3 bases removed from V and 2 bases from J, the gap between germline ends came to 14 bases. Using reference TRBV30 and TRBJ1-6 for the parts outside the CDR3, the full variable domain is SQTIHQWPATLVQPVGSPLSLECTVEGTSNPNLYWYRQAAGRGLQLLFYSVGIGQISSEVPQNLSASRPQDRQFILSSKKLLLSDSGFYLCAWRYRVPAYNSPLHFGNGTRLTVT.

The chain carries TRBV19 and TRBJ1-6; no firm D call. CDR1 and CDR2 from the germline V gene are LNHDA and SQIVND (reference sequence). The germline V and J ends were trimmed by 7 bases and 0 bases, with 4 bases remaining between them. There are 13 residues in the CDR3. The CDR3 region is CASIGSYNSPLHF. In DNA form, the CDR3 reads TGTGCCAGTATCGGCTCCTATAATTCACCCCTCCACTTT.

CDR3 protein: CASSPSAFSYEQYF. The CDR3 nucleotides are TGCGCCAGCAGCCCCTCGGCGTTTTCCTACGAGCAGTACTTC. The chain couples TRBV4-1 to TRBJ2-7; D unresolved. Germline CDR1 and CDR2: MGHRA and YSYEKL. V was shortened by 4 bases and J by 1 base, with 11 bases between the two germline ends. The CDR3 consists of 14 residues.

The chain has TRBV7-2 and TRBJ2-7, with D hard to call. This CDR3 comprises 13 residues. The germline gives CDR1 SGHTA, CDR2 FQGNSA. V was shortened by 4 bases and J by 6 bases, with 13 bases between the two germline ends. The CDR3 protein is CASSSTTHSEQYF. Written as DNA, the CDR3 is TGTGCCAGCAGCTCGACCACCCACAGCGAGCAGTACTTC.

The count of this clone is one. DNA of the CDR3: TGTGCCAGCAGCCAAACGCCAGGACAGGGCCTCGAGCAGTACTTC. Translating gives CASSQTPGQGLEQYF. This chain joins TRBV4-2 and TRBJ2-7, with 8 bases lining up with TRBD1. CDR1 LGHNA and CDR2 YNFKEQ come from the germline V gene. This CDR3 comprises 15 residues. Trimming took 2 bases from V and 6 from J; bases not matched to a gene: 9.

This clone has a single count. The chain carries TRBV6-1 and TRBJ2-2; 10 bases line up with TRBD1. The CDR3 contains 14 residues. Germline V gives CDR1 MNHNS, CDR2 SASEGT. J was trimmed by 7 bases and V by 7 bases; bases with no gene match: 6. The CDR3: CASTPGQGFGELFF. DNA of the CDR3: TGTGCCAGCACCCCGGGACAGGGGTTCGGGGAGCTGTTTTTT.

The V and J genes are TRBV28 and TRBJ2-1; D possibly corresponds to TRBD2 (7 bases). The germline V gene encodes CDR1 MDHEN and CDR2 SYDVKM. The CDR3 runs 16 residues. V was clipped by 5 bases and J by 5 bases, with 19 bases between them. The CDR3 DNA reads TGTGCCAGCAGTGGGGGCGGGGGCTCCTGGGACAATGAGCAGTTCTTC. Translating it yields CASSGGGGSWDNEQFF.

This CDR3 is CASSQLAGSSYEQYF. The CDR3 region has the DNA TGTGCCAGTAGCCAATTAGCGGGGTCCTCCTACGAGCAGTACTTC. The chain recombines TRBV19 with TRBJ2-7; TRBD2 matches 8 bases. Germline trimming cut 6 bases from V and 0 bases from J; bases unmatched to any gene: 7. CDR3 length equals 15 residues. In germline, CDR1 is LNHDA, CDR2 SQIVND (reference sequence).

The chain has TRBV30 and TRBJ2-5, with unresolved D. The germline V and J ends were trimmed by 0 bases and 4 bases, with 9 bases remaining between them. The CDR3 totals 13 residues. Looked up from germline, CDR1 is GTSNPN and CDR2 is SVGIG (reference sequence). CDR3 DNA: TGTGCCTGGAGTGTAGGTGTAGCAGAGACCCAGTACTTC. Protein: CAWSVGVAETQYF.

This chain links TRBV5-6 with TRBJ2-3; D perhaps matches TRBD1 (6 bases). V lost 3 bases and J lost 0, with 8 bases in between. CDR1 is SGHDT and CDR2 is YYEEEE in the germline V gene. The CDR3 contains 14 residues. The CDR3 loop reads CASSSDRSTDTQYF. The CDR3 DNA is TGTGCCAGCAGCTCCGACAGGAGCACAGATACGCAGTATTTT.

The genes are TRBV9 and TRBJ2-1; 10 bases are a match to TRBD2. V shed 0 bases and J 4 bases; nucleotides not matched to a gene: 10. The CDR3 runs 18 residues. Germline V CDR1 and CDR2: SGDLS, YYNGEE. CDR3 region: CASSVEIPGTSEYNEQFF. The CDR3 DNA reads TGTGCCAGCAGCGTAGAAATCCCCGGGACTAGCGAGTACAATGAGCAGTTCTTC.

The sample holds one count of this clone. The V call is TRBV11-2, the J call TRBJ2-3; the D is unclear. Germline CDR1 is SGHAT and CDR2 is FQNNGV. V lost 0 bases and J lost 0, with 4 bases in between. The CDR3 length is 14 residues. The CDR3 coding sequence is TGTGCCAGCAGCTTAGACGGGAGCACAGATACGCAGTATTTT. Translating gives CASSLDGSTDTQYF.

CDR3 in amino acids: CASSGGWRLRYEQYF. The DNA for the CDR3 is TGTGCCAGCAGCGGGGGCTGGCGGTTACGCTACGAGCAGTACTTC. The chain carries TRBV7-8 and TRBJ2-7, with D maybe TRBD1 (6 bases). This CDR3 has 15 residues. Germline lookup yields CDR1 SGHVS and CDR2 FQNEAQ. V lost 5 bases, J lost 3 bases, and 17 bases lay in between.

V and J are TRBV20-1 and TRBJ1-1; D is unclear. Germline V gene data show CDR1 as DFQATT and CDR2 as SNEGSKA (reference sequence). The V and J ends lost 5 bases and 8 bases respectively, with 12 bases between them. The CDR3 runs 11 residues. The DNA of the CDR3 is TGCAGTGCTCCTCTAGCGTTGGAAGCTTTCTTT. Translation gives CSAPLALEAFF.